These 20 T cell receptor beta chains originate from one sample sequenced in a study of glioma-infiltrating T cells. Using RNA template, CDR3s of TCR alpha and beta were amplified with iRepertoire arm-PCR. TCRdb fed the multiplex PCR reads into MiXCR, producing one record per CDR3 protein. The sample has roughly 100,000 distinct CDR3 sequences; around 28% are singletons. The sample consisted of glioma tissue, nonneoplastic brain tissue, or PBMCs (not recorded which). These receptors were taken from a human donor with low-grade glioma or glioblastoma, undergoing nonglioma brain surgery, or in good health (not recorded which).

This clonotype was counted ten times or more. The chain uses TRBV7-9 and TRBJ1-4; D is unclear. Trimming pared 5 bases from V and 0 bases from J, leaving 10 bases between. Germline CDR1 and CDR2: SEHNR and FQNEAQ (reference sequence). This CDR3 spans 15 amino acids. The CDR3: CASSPKTATNEKLFF. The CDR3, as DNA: TGTGCCAGCAGCCCAAAAACTGCAACTAATGAAAAACTGTTTTTT.

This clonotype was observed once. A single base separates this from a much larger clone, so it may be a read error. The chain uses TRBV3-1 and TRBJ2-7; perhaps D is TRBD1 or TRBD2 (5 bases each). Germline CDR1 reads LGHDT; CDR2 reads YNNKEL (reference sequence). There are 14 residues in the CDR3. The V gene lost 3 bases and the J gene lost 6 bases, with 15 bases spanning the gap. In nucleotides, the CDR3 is TGTGCCAGCAGCCAGACCCCGGGACCGGTCGAGCAGTACTTC. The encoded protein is CASSQTPGPVEQYF.

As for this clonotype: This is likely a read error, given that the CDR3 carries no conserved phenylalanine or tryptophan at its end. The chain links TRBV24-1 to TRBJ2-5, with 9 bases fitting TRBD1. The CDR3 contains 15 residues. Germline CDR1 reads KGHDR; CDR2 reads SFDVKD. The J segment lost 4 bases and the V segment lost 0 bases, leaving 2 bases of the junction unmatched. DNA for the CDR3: TGTGCCACCAGTGATTTGGGGACAGGGCCAGAGACCCAGTACCTC. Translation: CATSDLGTGPETQYL.

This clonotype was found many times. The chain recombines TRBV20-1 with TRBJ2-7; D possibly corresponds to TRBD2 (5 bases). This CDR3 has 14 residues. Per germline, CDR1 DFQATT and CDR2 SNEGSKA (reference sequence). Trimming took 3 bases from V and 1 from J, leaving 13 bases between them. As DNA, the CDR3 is TGCAGTGCTAGCCCCCTCGGGGTATCCTACGAGCAGTACTTC. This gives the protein CSASPLGVSYEQYF.

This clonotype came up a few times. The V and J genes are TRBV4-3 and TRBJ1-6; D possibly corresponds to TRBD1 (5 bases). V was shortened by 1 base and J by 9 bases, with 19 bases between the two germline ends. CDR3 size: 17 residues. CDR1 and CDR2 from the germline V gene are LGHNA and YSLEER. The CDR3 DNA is TGCGCCAGCAGCCAAGTAACCCAGGCGGGACGGGGTTCACCCCTCCACTTT. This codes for CASSQVTQAGRGSPLHF.

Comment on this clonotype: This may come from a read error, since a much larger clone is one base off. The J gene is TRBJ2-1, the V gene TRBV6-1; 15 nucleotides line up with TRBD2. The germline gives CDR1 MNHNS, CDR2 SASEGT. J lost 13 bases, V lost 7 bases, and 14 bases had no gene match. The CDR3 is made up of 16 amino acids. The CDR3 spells CASTRGLAGGPDDQFF. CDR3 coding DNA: TGTGCCAGCACCAGAGGACTAGCGGGGGGGCCGGACGATCAGTTCTTC.

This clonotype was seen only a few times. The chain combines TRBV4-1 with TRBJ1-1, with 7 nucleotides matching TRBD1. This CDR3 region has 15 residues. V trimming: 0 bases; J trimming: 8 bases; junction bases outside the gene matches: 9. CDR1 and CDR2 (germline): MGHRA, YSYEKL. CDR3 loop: CASSQDRGTVLEAFF. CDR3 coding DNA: TGCGCCAGCAGCCAAGATCGGGGGACAGTACTCGAAGCTTTCTTT.

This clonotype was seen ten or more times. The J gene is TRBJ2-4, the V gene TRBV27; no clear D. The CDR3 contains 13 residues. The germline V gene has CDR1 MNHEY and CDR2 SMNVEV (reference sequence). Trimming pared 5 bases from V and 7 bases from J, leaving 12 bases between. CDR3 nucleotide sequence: TGTGCCAGCAGTAGACTTTCAAGGAACATTCAGTACTTC. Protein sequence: CASSRLSRNIQYF.

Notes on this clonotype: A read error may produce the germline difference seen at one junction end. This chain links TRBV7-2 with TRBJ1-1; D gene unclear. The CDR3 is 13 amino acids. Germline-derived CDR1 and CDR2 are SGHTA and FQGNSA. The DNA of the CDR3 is TGTGCCAGCAGCTTAGAGGAGAACACTGGAGCTTTCTTT. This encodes CASSLEENTGAFF.

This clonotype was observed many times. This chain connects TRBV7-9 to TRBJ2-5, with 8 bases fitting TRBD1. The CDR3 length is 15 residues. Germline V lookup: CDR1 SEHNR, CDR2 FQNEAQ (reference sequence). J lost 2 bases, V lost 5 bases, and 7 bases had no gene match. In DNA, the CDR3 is TGTGCCAGCAGCAATGGGGACAGGTTACAAGAGACCCAGTACTTC. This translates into CASSNGDRLQETQYF.

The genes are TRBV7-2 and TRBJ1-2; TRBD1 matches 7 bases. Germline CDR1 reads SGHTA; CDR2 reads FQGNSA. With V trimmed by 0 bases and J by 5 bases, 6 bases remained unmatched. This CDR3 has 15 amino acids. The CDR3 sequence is CASSLARRQGYGYTF. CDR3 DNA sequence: TGTGCCAGCAGCTTAGCCCGACGACAGGGTTATGGCTACACCTTC.

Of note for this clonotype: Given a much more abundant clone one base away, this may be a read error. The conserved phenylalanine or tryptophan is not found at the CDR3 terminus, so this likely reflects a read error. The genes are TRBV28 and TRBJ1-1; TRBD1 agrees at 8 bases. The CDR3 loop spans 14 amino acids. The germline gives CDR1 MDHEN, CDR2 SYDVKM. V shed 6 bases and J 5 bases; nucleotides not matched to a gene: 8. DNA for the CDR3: TGTGCCAGCAGACGTACAGGGGGAAGGACTGAAGCTTTCTGT. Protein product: CASRRTGGRTEAFC.

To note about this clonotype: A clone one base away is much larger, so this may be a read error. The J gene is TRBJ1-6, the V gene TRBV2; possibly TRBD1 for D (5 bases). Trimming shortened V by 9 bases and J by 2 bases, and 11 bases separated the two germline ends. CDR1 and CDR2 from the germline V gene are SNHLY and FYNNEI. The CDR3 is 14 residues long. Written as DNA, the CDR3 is TGTGCCAGAAGGGACGGAACCTATAATTCACCCCTCCACTTT. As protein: CARRDGTYNSPLHF. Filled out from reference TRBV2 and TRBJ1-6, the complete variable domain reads EPEVTQTPSHQVTQMGQEVILRCVPISNHLYFYWYRQILGQKVEFLVSFYNNEISEKSEIFDDQFSVERPDGSNFTLKIRSTKLEDSAMYFCARRDGTYNSPLHFGNGTRLTVT.

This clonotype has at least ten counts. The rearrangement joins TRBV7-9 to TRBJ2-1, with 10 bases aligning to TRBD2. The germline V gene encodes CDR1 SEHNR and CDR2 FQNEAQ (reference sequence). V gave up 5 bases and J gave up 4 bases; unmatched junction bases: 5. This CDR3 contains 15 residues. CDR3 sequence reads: CASSVASGGYNEQFF. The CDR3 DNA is TGTGCCAGCAGCGTCGCTAGCGGGGGATACAATGAGCAGTTCTTC.

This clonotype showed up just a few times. CDR3 coding DNA: TGTGCCAGCAGCCAAGGAGGGGCCGTGGGGAACACTGAAGCTTTCTTT. It specifies CASSQGGAVGNTEAFF. This chain uses TRBV3-1 with TRBJ1-1, with D possibly being TRBD1 (5 bases). The ends were cut back, 1 base at V and 1 base at J, with 13 bases in the middle. The CDR3 is 16 amino acids. Germline loops: CDR1 LGHDT, CDR2 YNNKEL (reference sequence). Full variable domain (outside the CDR3, taken from reference TRBV3-1 and TRBJ1-1): DTAVSQTPKYLVTQMGNDKSIKCEQNLGHDTMYWYKQDSKKFLKIMFSYNNKELIINETVPNRFSPKSPDKAHLNLHINSLELGDSAVYFCASSQGGAVGNTEAFFGQGTRLTVV.

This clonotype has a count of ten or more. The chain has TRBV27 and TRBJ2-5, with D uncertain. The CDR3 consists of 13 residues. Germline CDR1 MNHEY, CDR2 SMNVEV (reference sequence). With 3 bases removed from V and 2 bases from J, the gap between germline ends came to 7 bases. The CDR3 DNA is TGTGCCAGCAGTTTTCAAGGACAAGAGACCCAGTACTTC. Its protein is CASSFQGQETQYF.

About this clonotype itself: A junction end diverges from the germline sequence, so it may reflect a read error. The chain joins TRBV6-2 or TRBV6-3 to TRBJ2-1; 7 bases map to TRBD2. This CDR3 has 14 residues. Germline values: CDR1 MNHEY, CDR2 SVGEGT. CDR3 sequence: CASSYGGEVNEKFF. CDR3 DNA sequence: TGTGCCAGCAGTTACGGGGGGGAAGTCAATGAGAAGTTCTTC.

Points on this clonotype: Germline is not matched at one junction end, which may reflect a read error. The CDR3 nucleotides read TGTGCCAGCAGCTTAGCCGGGGATCTCCTTAATTCACCCCACCACTTT. Amino acid sequence: CASSLAGDLLNSPHHF. This chain connects TRBV7-8 to TRBJ1-6; D remains unclear. The CDR3 is 16 residues long. Germline loops: CDR1 SGHVS, CDR2 FQNEAQ.

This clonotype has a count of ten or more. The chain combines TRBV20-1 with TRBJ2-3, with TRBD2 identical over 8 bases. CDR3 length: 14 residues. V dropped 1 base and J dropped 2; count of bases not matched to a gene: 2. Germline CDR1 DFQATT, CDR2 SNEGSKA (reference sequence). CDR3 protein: CSARVSGDTDTQYF. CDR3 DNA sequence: TGCAGTGCTAGAGTTAGCGGGGACACAGATACGCAGTATTTT.

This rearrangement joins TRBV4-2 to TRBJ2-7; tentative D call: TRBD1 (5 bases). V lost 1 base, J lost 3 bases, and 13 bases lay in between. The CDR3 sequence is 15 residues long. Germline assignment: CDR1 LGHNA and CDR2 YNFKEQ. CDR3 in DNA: TGTGCCAGCAGCCAAGGCCAAGGACACTACTACGAGCAGTACTTC. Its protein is CASSQGQGHYYEQYF.